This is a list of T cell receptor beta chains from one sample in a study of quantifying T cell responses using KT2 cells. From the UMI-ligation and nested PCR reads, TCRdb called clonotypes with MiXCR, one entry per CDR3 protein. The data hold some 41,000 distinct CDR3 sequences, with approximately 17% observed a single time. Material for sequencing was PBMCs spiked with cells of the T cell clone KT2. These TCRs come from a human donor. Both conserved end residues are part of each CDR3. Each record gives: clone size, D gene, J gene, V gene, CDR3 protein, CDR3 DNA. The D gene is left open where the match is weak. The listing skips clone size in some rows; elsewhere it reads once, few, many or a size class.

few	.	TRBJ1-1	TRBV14	CASSRTEEGVKAFF	TGTGCCAGCAGCCGAACGGAGGAGGGGGTTAAAGCTTTCTTT
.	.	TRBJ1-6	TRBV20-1	CSGRAGGNSPLHF	TGCAGTGGGAGAGCCGGGGGTAATTCACCCCTCCACTTT
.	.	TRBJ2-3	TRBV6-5	CASSYAGTQYF	TGTGCCAGCAGTTACGCCGGTACGCAGTATTTT
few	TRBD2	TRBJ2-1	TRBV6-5	CASSTLAVLRRNEQFF	TGTGCCAGCAGTACCCTAGCGGTTCTTAGGCGTAATGAGCAGTTCTTC
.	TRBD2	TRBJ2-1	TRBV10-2	CASSPSGRAGGEQFF	TGCGCCAGCAGTCCTAGCGGGAGGGCCGGGGGTGAGCAGTTCTTC
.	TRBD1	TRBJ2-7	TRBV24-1	CATSETGTGGGKQYF	TGTGCCACCAGTGAGACCGGGACAGGGGGCGGAAAGCAGTACTTC
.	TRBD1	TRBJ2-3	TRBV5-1	CASSLEGQGSDTQYF	TGCGCCAGCAGCTTGGAGGGACAGGGATCAGATACGCAGTATTTT
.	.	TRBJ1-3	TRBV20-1	CSARKPESGNTIYF	TGCAGTGCTAGAAAGCCGGAGTCCGGAAACACCATATATTTT
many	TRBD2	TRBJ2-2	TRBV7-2	CASSHKRGGRFSGELFF	TGTGCCAGCAGCCATAAGCGGGGGGGCCGTTTTAGCGGGGAGCTGTTTTTT
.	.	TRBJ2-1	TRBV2	CASNLVSYNEQFF	TGTGCCAGCAACCTAGTGTCCTACAATGAGCAGTTCTTC
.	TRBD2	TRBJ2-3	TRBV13	CASSLIAGVADTQYF	TGTGCCAGCAGCTTAATTGCGGGAGTGGCAGATACGCAGTATTTT